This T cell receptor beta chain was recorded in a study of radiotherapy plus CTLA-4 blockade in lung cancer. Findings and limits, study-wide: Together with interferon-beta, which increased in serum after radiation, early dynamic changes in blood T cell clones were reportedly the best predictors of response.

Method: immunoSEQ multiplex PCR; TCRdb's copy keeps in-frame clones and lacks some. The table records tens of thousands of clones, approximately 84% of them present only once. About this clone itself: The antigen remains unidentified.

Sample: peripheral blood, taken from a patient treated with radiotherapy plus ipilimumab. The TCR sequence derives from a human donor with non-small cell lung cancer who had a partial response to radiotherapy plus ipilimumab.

This CDR3 is CASSLRVSEQFF. In DNA form, the CDR3 reads TGTGCCAGCAGCCTGCGGGTATCTGAGCAGTTCTTC. The chain combines TRBV28 with TRBJ2-1, with D possibly TRBD2 on 5 matching bases. CDR1 and CDR2 (germline): MDHEN, SYDVKM. There are 12 residues in the CDR3. V was cut by 6 bases and J by 9 bases, with 12 bases left in between.